This T cell receptor beta chain comes out of a study of blood T cell repertoires in COVID-19. There are 14 residues in the CDR3. In germline, CDR1 is SGHRS, CDR2 YFSETQ. The V gene lost 1 base and the J gene lost 5 bases, with 12 bases spanning the gap. Assay: immunoSEQ multiplex PCR; the TCRdb copy retains only in-frame clones and omits some. This sample has fewer than 250,000 clones, with about 87% found just once. Sequences were obtained from peripheral blood. This clonotype originated in a man aged 70 or older with acute or convalescent COVID-19. The rearrangement links TRBV5-1 to TRBJ1-1, with D possibly TRBD1 on 5 matching bases. In DNA form, the CDR3 reads TGCGCCAGCAGCTTGTTCGGGGGTGATACTGAAGCTTTCTTT. Its translation is CASSLFGGDTEAFF.